This paragraph reports one T cell receptor beta chain. This entry comes from a study of patients and donors after allogeneic stem cell transplantation. CDR3 length equals 15 residues. The V end was cut by 0 bases, the J end by 7 bases, with 15 bases between. Germline CDR1 LGHNA, CDR2 YNFKEQ. TCRdb reanalysed the RT-PCR reads using MiXCR and keeps one entry per CDR3 protein. The sample yields 410,000 or so distinct CDR3 sequences, 16% seen once. This clonotype originated in a human donor who was either an allogeneic HSCT recipient or a stem cell or donor lymphocyte infusion donor (not recorded which). It is not recorded whose cells these are; they may come from a transplant donor. Sequencing was carried out using blood, either unsorted or a sorted T cell fraction (not recorded which). This chain links TRBV4-2 with TRBJ1-2; D perhaps matches TRBD1 (6 bases). The chain's CDR3 is CASSQEDSRVSGYTF. In DNA form, the CDR3 reads TGTGCCAGCAGCCAAGAGGACAGTCGAGTGAGTGGCTACACCTTC.